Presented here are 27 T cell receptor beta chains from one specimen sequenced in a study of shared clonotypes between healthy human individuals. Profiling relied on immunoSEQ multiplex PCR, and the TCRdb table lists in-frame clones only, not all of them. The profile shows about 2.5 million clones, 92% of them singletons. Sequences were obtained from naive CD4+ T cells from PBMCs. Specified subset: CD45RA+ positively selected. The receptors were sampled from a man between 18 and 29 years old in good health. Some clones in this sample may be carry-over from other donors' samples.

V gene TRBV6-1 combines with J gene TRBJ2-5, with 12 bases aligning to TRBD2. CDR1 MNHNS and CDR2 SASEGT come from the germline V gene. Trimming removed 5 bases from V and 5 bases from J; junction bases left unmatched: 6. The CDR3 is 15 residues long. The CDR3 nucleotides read TGTGCCAGCAGTTCGACTAGCGGGAGCTGGGAGACCCAGTACTTC. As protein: CASSSTSGSWETQYF.

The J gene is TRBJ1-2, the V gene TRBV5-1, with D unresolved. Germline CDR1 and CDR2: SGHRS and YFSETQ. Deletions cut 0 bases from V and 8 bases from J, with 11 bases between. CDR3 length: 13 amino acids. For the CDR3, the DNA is TGCGCCAGCAGCTTGGGGGCAGCGGAGGGCTACACCTTC. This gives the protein CASSLGAAEGYTF.

DNA of the CDR3: TGTGCCAGCAGGGAAACAGGGGGTCCGGCTGAAGCTTTCTTT. This codes for CASRETGGPAEAFF. This rearrangement joins TRBV2 to TRBJ1-1; TRBD1 aligns across 8 bases. This CDR3 spans 14 amino acids. The germline CDR1 and CDR2 sequences are SNHLY and FYNNEI. Trimming took 6 bases from V and 6 from J; bases not matched to a gene: 9.

The CDR3: CASSLNIETQYF. The CDR3 DNA sequence: TGCGCCAGCAGCCTAAACATTGAGACCCAGTACTTC. The V and J genes are TRBV5-1 and TRBJ2-5; no firm D call. The germline gives CDR1 SGHRS, CDR2 YFSETQ. There are 12 residues in the CDR3. V was trimmed by 4 bases and J by 5 bases, leaving 9 bases between them.

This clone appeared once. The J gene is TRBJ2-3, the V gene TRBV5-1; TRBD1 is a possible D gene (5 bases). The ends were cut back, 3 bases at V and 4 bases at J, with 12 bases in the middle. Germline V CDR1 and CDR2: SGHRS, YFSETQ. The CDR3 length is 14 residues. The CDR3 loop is CASSSDWGPDTQYF. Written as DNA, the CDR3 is TGCGCCAGCAGCTCCGACTGGGGCCCAGATACGCAGTATTTT.

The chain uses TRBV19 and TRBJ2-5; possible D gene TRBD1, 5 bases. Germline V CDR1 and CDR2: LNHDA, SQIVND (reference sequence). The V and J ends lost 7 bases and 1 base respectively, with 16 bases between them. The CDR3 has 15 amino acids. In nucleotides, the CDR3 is TGTGCCAGTACCTCAGGGCTCCCGGGCCAAGAGACCCAGTACTTC. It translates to CASTSGLPGQETQYF.

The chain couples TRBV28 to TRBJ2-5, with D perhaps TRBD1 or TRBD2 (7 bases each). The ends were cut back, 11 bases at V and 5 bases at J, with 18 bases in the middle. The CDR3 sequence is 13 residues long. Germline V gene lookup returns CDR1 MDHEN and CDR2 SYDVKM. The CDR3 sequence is CACRQGGFETQYF. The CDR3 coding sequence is TGTGCCTGCCGACAGGGAGGGTTCGAGACCCAGTACTTC.

This CDR3 is CASSYRPRDADTQYF. CDR3 nucleotides: TGTGCCAGCAGTTACAGACCGAGGGATGCAGATACGCAGTATTTT. This chain uses TRBV6-6 with TRBJ2-3, with D tentatively TRBD2 (5 bases). The CDR3 contains 15 residues. Trimming took 2 bases from V and 4 from J, leaving 13 bases between them. Germline CDR1 is MNHNY and CDR2 is SVGAGI (reference sequence).

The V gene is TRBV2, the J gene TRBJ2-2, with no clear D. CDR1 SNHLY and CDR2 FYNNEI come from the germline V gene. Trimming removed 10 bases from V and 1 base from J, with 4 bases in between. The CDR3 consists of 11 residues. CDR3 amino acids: CAIRNTGELFF. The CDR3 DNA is TGTGCCATCCGGAACACCGGGGAGCTGTTTTTT.

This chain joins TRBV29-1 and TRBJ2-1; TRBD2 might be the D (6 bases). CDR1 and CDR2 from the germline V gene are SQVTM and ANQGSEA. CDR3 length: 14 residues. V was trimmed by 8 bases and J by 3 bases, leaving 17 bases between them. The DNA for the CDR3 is TGCAGCTCAAAATCCATCGGGGGCTACAATGAGCAGTTCTTC. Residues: CSSKSIGGYNEQFF.

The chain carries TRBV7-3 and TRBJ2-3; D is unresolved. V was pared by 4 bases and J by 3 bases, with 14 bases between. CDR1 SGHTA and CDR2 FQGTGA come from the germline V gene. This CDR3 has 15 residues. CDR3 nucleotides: TGTGCCAGCAGCTCTGGGTACTTTTTAACAGATACGCAGTATTTT. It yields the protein CASSSGYFLTDTQYF.

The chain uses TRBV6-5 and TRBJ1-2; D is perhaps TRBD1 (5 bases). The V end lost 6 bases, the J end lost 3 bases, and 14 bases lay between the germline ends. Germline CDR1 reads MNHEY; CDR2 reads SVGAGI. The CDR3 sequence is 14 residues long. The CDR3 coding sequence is TGTGCCAGCAGAGCCTCCGGGACGGACTATGGCTACACCTTC. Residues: CASRASGTDYGYTF.

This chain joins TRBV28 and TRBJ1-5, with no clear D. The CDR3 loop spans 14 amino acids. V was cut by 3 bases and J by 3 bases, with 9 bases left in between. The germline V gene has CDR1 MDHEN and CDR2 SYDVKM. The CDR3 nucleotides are TGTGCCAGCAGTTTGAGGAATTTCAATCAGCCCCAGCATTTT. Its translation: CASSLRNFNQPQHF.

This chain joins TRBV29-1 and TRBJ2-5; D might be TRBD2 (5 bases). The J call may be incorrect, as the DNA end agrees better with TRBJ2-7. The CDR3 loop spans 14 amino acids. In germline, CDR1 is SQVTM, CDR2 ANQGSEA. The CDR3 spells CSVRLRRYYYEQYF. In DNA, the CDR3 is TGCAGCGTGCGGTTGCGGAGGTACTACTACGAGCAGTACTTC.

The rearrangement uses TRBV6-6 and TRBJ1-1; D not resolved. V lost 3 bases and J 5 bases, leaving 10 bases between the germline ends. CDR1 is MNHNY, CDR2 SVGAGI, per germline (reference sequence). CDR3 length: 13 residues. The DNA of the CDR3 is TGTGCCAGCAGTTATACTGAGAGGACTGAAGCTTTCTTT. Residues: CASSYTERTEAFF.

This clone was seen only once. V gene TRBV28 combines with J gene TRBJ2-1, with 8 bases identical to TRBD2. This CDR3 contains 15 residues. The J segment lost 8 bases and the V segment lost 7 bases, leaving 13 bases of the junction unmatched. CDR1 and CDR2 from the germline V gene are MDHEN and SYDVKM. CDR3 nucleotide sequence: TGTGCCAGCACTCCTCAGGGGACTAGAGGCTATGAGCAGTTCTTC. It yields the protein CASTPQGTRGYEQFF.

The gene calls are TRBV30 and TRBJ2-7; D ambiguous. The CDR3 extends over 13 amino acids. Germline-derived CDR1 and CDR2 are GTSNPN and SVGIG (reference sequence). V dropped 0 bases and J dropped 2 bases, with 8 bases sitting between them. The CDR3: CAWSVSDTYEQYF. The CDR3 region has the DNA TGTGCCTGGAGTGTATCAGACACCTACGAGCAGTACTTC. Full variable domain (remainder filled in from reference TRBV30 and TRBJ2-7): SQTIHQWPATLVQPVGSPLSLECTVEGTSNPNLYWYRQAAGRGLQLLFYSVGIGQISSEVPQNLSASRPQDRQFILSSKKLLLSDSGFYLCAWSVSDTYEQYFGPGTRLTVT.

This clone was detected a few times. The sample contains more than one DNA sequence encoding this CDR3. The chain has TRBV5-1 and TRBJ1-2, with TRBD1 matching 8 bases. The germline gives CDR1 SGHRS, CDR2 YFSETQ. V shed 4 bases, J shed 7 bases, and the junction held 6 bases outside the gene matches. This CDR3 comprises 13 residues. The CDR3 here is CASSLSGGGGYTF. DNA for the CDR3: TGCGCCAGCAGCCTCTCAGGGGGCGGTGGCTACACCTTC.

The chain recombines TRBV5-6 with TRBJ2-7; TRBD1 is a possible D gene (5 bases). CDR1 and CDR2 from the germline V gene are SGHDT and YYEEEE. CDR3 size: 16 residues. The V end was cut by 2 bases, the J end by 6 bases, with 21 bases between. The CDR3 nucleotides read TGTGCCAGCAGCTTAGGTTTCCGCGGACATAGGAGCGAGCAGTACTTC. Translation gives CASSLGFRGHRSEQYF. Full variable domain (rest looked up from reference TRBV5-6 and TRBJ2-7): DAGVTQSPTHLIKTRGQQVTLRCSPKSGHDTVSWYQQALGQGPQFIFQYYEEEERQRGNFPDRFSGHQFPNYSSELNVNALLLGDSALYLCASSLGFRGHRSEQYFGPGTRLTVT.

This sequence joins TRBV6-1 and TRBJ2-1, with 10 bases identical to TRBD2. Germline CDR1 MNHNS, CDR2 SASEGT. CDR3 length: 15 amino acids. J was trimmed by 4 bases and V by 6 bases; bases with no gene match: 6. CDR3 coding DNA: TGTGCCAGCAGGGCCCTAGCGGGAGAGTACAATGAGCAGTTCTTC. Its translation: CASRALAGEYNEQFF.

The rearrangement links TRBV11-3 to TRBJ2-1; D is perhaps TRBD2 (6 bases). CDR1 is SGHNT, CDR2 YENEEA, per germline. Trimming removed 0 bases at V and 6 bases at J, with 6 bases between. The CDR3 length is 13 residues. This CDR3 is CASSLEEGNEQFF. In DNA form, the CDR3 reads TGTGCCAGCAGCTTAGAGGAGGGCAATGAGCAGTTCTTC.

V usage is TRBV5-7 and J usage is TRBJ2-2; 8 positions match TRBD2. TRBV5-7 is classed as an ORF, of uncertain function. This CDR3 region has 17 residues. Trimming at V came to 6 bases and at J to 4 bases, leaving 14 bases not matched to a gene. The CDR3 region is CASINRRLAGPTGELFF. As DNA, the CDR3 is TGTGCCAGCATCAATAGGAGGCTAGCGGGCCCCACCGGGGAGCTGTTTTTT.

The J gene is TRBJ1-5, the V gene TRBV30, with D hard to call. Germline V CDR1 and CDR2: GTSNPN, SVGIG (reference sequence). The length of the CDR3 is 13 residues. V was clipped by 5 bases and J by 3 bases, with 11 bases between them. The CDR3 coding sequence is TGTGCCTGGGATAACGTACACAATCAGCCCCAGCATTTT. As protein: CAWDNVHNQPQHF.

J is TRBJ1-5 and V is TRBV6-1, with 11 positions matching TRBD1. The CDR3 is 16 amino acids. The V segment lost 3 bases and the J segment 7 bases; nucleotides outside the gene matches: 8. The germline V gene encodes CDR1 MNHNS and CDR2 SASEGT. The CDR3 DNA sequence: TGTGCCAGCAGTGACCGCACCGGGACAGGGGGGCAGCCCCAGCATTTT. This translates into CASSDRTGTGGQPQHF.

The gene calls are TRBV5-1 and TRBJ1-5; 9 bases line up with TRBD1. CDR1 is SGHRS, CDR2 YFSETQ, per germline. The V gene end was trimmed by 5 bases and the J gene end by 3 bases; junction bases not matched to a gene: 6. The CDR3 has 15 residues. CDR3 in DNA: TGCGCCAGCAGGCTGGGGGACAGGGACAATCAGCCCCAGCATTTT. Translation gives CASRLGDRDNQPQHF.

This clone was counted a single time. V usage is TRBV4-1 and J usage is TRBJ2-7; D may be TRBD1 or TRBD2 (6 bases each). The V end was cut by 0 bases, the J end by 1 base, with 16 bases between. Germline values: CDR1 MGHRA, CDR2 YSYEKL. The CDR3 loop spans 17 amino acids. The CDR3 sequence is CASSQDSARGGSYEQYF. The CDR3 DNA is TGCGCCAGCAGCCAAGATTCGGCCAGGGGAGGATCCTACGAGCAGTACTTC.

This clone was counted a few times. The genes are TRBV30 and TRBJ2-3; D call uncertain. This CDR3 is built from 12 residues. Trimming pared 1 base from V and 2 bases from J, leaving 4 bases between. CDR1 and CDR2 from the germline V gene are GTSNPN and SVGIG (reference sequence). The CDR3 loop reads CAWSGVTDTQYF. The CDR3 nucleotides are TGTGCCTGGAGTGGGGTCACAGATACGCAGTATTTT.